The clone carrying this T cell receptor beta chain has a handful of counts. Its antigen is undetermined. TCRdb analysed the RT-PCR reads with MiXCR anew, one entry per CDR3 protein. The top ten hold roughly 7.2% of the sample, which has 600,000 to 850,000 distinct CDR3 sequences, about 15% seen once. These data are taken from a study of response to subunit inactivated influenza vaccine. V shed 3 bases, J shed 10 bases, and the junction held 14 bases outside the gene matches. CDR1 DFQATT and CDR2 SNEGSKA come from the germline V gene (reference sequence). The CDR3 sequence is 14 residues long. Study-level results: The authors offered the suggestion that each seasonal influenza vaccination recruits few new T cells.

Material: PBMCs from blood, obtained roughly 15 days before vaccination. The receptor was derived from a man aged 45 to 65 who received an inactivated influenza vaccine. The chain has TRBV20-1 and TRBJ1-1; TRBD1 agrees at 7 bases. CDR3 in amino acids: CSARRPDRDGPAFF. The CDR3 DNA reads TGCAGTGCTAGGAGACCTGACAGGGACGGGCCAGCTTTCTTT.